These 30 T cell receptor beta chains were sequenced from one sample in a study of blood T cell repertoires in COVID-19. This table comes from immunoSEQ multiplex PCR, and its TCRdb copy is limited to in-frame clones, with some not included. In the table there are 200,000 to 250,000 clones, 88% of which are singletons. The sequenced sample consisted of PBMCs or T cells enriched from blood (not recorded which). The receptors here all came from a woman between 25 and 40 years old who had been exposed to COVID-19.

The V call is TRBV29-1, the J call TRBJ2-5; 8 bases map to TRBD1. With 0 bases clipped from V and 5 bases from J, the junction kept 11 bases outside the gene matches. Germline V gene sequence: CDR1 SQVTM, CDR2 ANQGSEA. The CDR3 is 16 residues long. CDR3 coding DNA: TGCAGCGTTGAAGATCCCGGACAGGGTTTGGCGGAGACCCAGTACTTC. It encodes CSVEDPGQGLAETQYF.

This clone was detected a few times. The rearrangement uses TRBV4-2 and TRBJ2-1; 11 bases fit TRBD2. Germline loops: CDR1 LGHNA, CDR2 YNFKEQ. CDR3 length: 17 amino acids. The trim removed 4 bases at V and 8 bases at J, leaving 13 bases unmatched. The CDR3 sequence is CASSPTLLAGVGDEQFF. For the CDR3, the DNA is TGTGCCAGCAGCCCAACGCTACTAGCGGGAGTAGGAGATGAGCAGTTCTTC.

This clone was recorded only once. The V call is TRBV19, the J call TRBJ1-1; D gene unclear. The V and J ends lost 9 bases and 1 base respectively, with 18 bases between them. This CDR3 is 15 amino acids long. Germline CDR1 reads LNHDA; CDR2 reads SQIVND (reference sequence). Here the CDR3 DNA reads TGTGCCAGCCGTCCCTCGGGAGCCTCGAACACTGAAGCTTTCTTT. Translated, it gives CASRPSGASNTEAFF.

The chain has TRBV10-3 and TRBJ2-3; 8 nucleotides match TRBD1. The germline V gene encodes CDR1 ENHRY and CDR2 SYGVKD. Trimming at V came to 10 bases and at J to 3 bases, leaving 9 bases not matched to a gene. The CDR3 runs to 14 residues. The CDR3 nucleotides are TGTGCCACTCGGCAGGGGGCGCATACAGATACGCAGTATTTT. Protein: CATRQGAHTDTQYF.

V and J are TRBV14 and TRBJ2-2; TRBD1 agrees at 7 bases. After removal of 4 bases from V and 0 bases from J, the junction contained 2 bases not matched to a gene. The CDR3 extends over 15 amino acids. Germline CDR1 reads SGHDN; CDR2 reads FVKESK. This CDR3 reads CASSLGTANTGELFF. Here the CDR3 DNA reads TGTGCCAGCAGCCTGGGGACAGCGAACACCGGGGAGCTGTTTTTT.

The genes are TRBV11-1 and TRBJ2-1; 8 bases align to TRBD1. The germline CDR1 and CDR2 sequences are SGHAT and FQDESV (reference sequence). This CDR3 is built from 15 residues. The trim removed 3 bases at V and 7 bases at J, leaving 8 bases unmatched. This CDR3 is CASSFFDRGVNEQFF. The CDR3 DNA reads as TGTGCCAGCAGCTTTTTTGACAGGGGTGTGAATGAGCAGTTCTTC.

V is TRBV13 and J is TRBJ1-4; 8 bases map to TRBD1. Unmatched junction bases numbered 2, after V lost 2 bases and J lost 6 bases. CDR1 and CDR2 from the germline V gene are PRHDT and FYEKMQ (reference sequence). The CDR3 has 14 residues. The CDR3 DNA sequence: TGTGCCAGCAGCTTAAGACAGGGGTATGAAAAACTGTTTTTT. It specifies CASSLRQGYEKLFF.

The V call is TRBV3-1 (or the pseudogene TRBV3-2), the J call TRBJ2-1, with D uncertain. Trimming removed 2 bases from V and 9 bases from J, with 8 bases in between. The V gene's germline CDR1 is LGHDT and CDR2 YNNKEL (reference sequence). CDR3 length: 12 residues. The CDR3 nucleotides read TGTGCCAGCAGCCAATACCCTACTGAGCAGTTCTTC. Its protein product is CASSQYPTEQFF.

The rearrangement links TRBV7-9 to TRBJ1-4; perhaps TRBD1 as D (6 bases). V was pared by 8 bases and J by 5 bases, with 15 bases between. CDR3 length: 14 amino acids. From germline, CDR1 is SEHNR and CDR2 FQNEAQ (reference sequence). The CDR3 protein is CASGTADRNEKLFF. The CDR3 DNA reads as TGTGCCAGCGGCACTGCGGACAGAAATGAAAAACTGTTTTTT.

The chain combines TRBV7-9 with TRBJ1-5; D ambiguous. Trimming pared 4 bases from V and 4 bases from J, leaving 26 bases between. Germline CDR1 and CDR2: SEHNR and FQNEAQ (reference sequence). This CDR3 has 19 amino acids. The CDR3: CASSSRRGFKLYANQPQHF. The CDR3 bases are TGTGCCAGCAGCTCCCGACGAGGGTTTAAATTGTACGCTAATCAGCCCCAGCATTTT.

This chain links TRBV7-2 with TRBJ2-1; 14 positions agree with TRBD2. Per germline, CDR1 SGHTA and CDR2 FQGNSA. J lost 8 bases, V lost 1 base, and 10 bases had no gene match. This CDR3 has 18 residues. Here the CDR3 DNA reads TGTGCCAGCAGCTTAGGAGGGACTAGCGGGAGTAGAATGGATGAGCAGTTCTTC. Translation: CASSLGGTSGSRMDEQFF.

The chain employs TRBV7-9 and TRBJ1-2, with D tentatively TRBD1 (6 bases). There are 16 residues in the CDR3. CDR1 SEHNR and CDR2 FQNEAQ come from the germline V gene (reference sequence). Trimming stripped 4 bases from V and 5 bases from J, with 20 bases between. CDR3 sequence (DNA): TGTGCCAGCAGCTCAAACAGGGCCAGCACGTTTTATGGCTACACCTTC. Residues: CASSSNRASTFYGYTF.

V gene TRBV3-1 (or the pseudogene TRBV3-2) combines with J gene TRBJ2-1; possible D gene TRBD2, 5 bases. The CDR3 covers 15 residues. The V end was cut by 3 bases, the J end by 7 bases, with 16 bases between. The germline CDR1 and CDR2 sequences are LGHDT and YNNKEL (reference sequence). The CDR3 coding sequence is TGTGCCAGCAGCCAGATCGGGCGGGCGAGTAATGAGCAGTTCTTC. Protein product: CASSQIGRASNEQFF.

The chain recombines TRBV11-2 with TRBJ2-6; 9 bases map to TRBD2. Germline loops: CDR1 SGHAT, CDR2 FQNNGV. The V segment lost 4 bases and the J segment 2 bases; nucleotides outside the gene matches: 12. The CDR3 is made up of 19 amino acids. DNA for the CDR3: TGTGCCAGCAGCTCCCCTTTGCGTCCTAGCGGGGCTGGGGCCAACGTCCTGACTTTC. This sequence encodes CASSSPLRPSGAGANVLTF. The whole variable domain, filled in from reference TRBV11-2 and TRBJ2-6, reads EAGVAQSPRYKIIEKRQSVAFWCNPISGHATLYWYQQILGQGPKLLIQFQNNGVVDDSQLPKDRFSAERLKGVDSTLKIQPAKLEDSAVYLCASSSPLRPSGAGANVLTFGAGSRLTVL.

V gene TRBV5-1 combines with J gene TRBJ2-7; 8 bases map to TRBD2. Per germline, CDR1 SGHRS and CDR2 YFSETQ. The CDR3 runs to 16 residues. Unmatched junction bases numbered 11, after V lost 4 bases and J lost 2 bases. CDR3 DNA: TGCGCCAGCAGCCCTGGGGGGGGTAGCGGGGCCTACGAGCAGTACTTC. As protein: CASSPGGGSGAYEQYF. Full variable domain (rest looked up from reference TRBV5-1 and TRBJ2-7): KAGVTQTPRYLIKTRGQQVTLSCSPISGHRSVSWYQQTPGQGLQFLFEYFSETQRNKGNFPGRFSGRQFSNSRSEMNVSTLELGDSALYLCASSPGGGSGAYEQYFGPGTRLTVT.

The V and J genes are TRBV12-3 or TRBV12-4 and TRBJ2-7; D is possibly TRBD1 (5 bases). V lost 7 bases and J 5 bases, leaving 15 bases between the germline ends. The CDR3 is 13 residues long. DNA for the CDR3: TGTGCCAGCACTCCCTCCACAGGCCACGAGCAGTACTTC. It encodes CASTPSTGHEQYF.

The chain couples TRBV28 to TRBJ2-7, with TRBD2 identical over 12 bases. J was trimmed by 3 bases and V by 6 bases; bases with no gene match: 3. CDR3 size: 14 residues. Germline V gene data show CDR1 as MDHEN and CDR2 as SYDVKM. CDR3 nucleotide sequence: TGTGCCAGCAGCGGACTAGCGGGAAACTACGAGCAGTACTTC. As protein: CASSGLAGNYEQYF. Combining the CDR3 with reference TRBV28 and TRBJ2-7 gives the whole variable domain DVKVTQSSRYLVKRTGEKVFLECVQDMDHENMFWYRQDPGLGLRLIYFSYDVKMKEKGDIPEGYSVSREKKERFSLILESASTNQTSMYLCASSGLAGNYEQYFGPGTRLTVT.

This clone was observed a handful of times. The V call is TRBV30, the J call TRBJ1-6; perhaps TRBD1 as D (5 bases). Germline assignment: CDR1 GTSNPN and CDR2 SVGIG (reference sequence). CDR3 size: 14 residues. Trimming cost V 2 bases and J 8 bases, with 13 bases left between them. The CDR3 DNA is TGTGCCTGGAGTAGACAGACTGGGGATTCACCCCTCCACTTT. Protein sequence: CAWSRQTGDSPLHF.

The chain links TRBV27 to TRBJ2-2; TRBD2 matches 10 bases. The CDR3 sequence is 14 residues long. V gave up 8 bases and J gave up 2 bases; unmatched junction bases: 2. The V gene's germline CDR1 is MNHEY and CDR2 SMNVEV (reference sequence). CDR3 protein: CASRLAGNTGELFF. The CDR3 DNA is TGTGCCAGCCGACTAGCGGGTAACACCGGGGAGCTGTTTTTT.

The chain joins TRBV7-8 to TRBJ2-7, with D uncertain. The V end was cut by 5 bases, the J end by 2 bases, with 16 bases between. CDR1 is SGHVS, CDR2 FQNEAQ, per germline. There are 15 residues in the CDR3. The CDR3 sequence: CASSPSTPGAYEQYF. In nucleotides, the CDR3 is TGTGCCAGCAGCCCCTCGACCCCTGGAGCCTACGAGCAGTACTTC.

The V and J genes are TRBV30 and TRBJ1-2; D perhaps matches TRBD1 (5 bases). Germline loops: CDR1 GTSNPN, CDR2 SVGIG (reference sequence). The CDR3 sequence is 11 residues long. Trimming took 1 base from V and 8 from J, leaving 8 bases between them. CDR3 coding DNA: TGTGCCTGGAGTGGGGGCCGAGGCTACACCTTC. Encoded protein: CAWSGGRGYTF.

This chain connects TRBV4-1 to TRBJ1-2; tentatively, D is TRBD1 (6 bases). Deletions cut 0 bases from V and 6 bases from J, with 14 bases between. CDR3 size: 15 residues. CDR1 is MGHRA, CDR2 YSYEKL, per germline. The CDR3 protein is CASSQDGRGTDGYTF. The CDR3, as DNA: TGCGCCAGCAGCCAAGATGGCAGGGGCACTGATGGCTACACCTTC.

The V call is TRBV19, the J call TRBJ2-2; TRBD1 matches at 7 bases. V was pared by 2 bases and J by 7 bases, with 7 bases of the junction left unmatched. This CDR3 has 15 amino acids. Germline CDR1 reads LNHDA; CDR2 reads SQIVND (reference sequence). CDR3 residues: CASSITTGVGGELFF. Here the CDR3 DNA reads TGTGCCAGTAGTATAACAACAGGGGTCGGCGGGGAGCTGTTTTTT.

CDR3 coding DNA: TGTGCCAGCAGCCCTCCACTAGCGGGACACACCGGGGAGCTGTTTTTT. Translation: CASSPPLAGHTGELFF. The rearrangement links TRBV3-1 (or the pseudogene TRBV3-2) to TRBJ2-2; 10 bases align to TRBD2. CDR1 is LGHDT, CDR2 YNNKEL, per germline (reference sequence). CDR3 length: 16 residues. V shed 4 bases, J shed 3 bases, and the junction held 5 bases outside the gene matches.

V is TRBV4-1 and J is TRBJ2-1; no reliable D call. V lost 0 bases to trimming and J lost 7 bases, with 7 bases between them. Per the germline V gene, CDR1 is MGHRA and CDR2 is YSYEKL. The CDR3 has 13 amino acids. For the CDR3, the DNA is TGCGCCAGCAGCCAAGAATTACGGAATGAGCAGTTCTTC. Amino acids: CASSQELRNEQFF.

The rearrangement joins TRBV2 to TRBJ2-3; 7 bases align to TRBD2. The CDR3 extends over 14 amino acids. Germline CDR1 is SNHLY and CDR2 is FYNNEI. V was clipped by 6 bases and J by 5 bases; unmatched bases: 8. The CDR3 DNA reads TGTGCCAGCAGCCCGATGGGGGGGATAGATACGCAGTATTTT. This translates into CASSPMGGIDTQYF.

This clone was counted once. V and J are TRBV11-2 and TRBJ2-1, with 7 bases lining up with TRBD1. The J segment lost 0 bases and the V segment lost 8 bases, leaving 10 bases of the junction unmatched. This CDR3 comprises 16 residues. CDR1 and CDR2 from the germline V gene are SGHAT and FQNNGV. CDR3 protein: CASRQGTGSSYNEQFF. CDR3 bases: TGTGCCAGCCGACAGGGTACGGGGAGCTCCTACAATGAGCAGTTCTTC. Combining the CDR3 with reference TRBV11-2 and TRBJ2-1 gives the whole variable domain EAGVAQSPRYKIIEKRQSVAFWCNPISGHATLYWYQQILGQGPKLLIQFQNNGVVDDSQLPKDRFSAERLKGVDSTLKIQPAKLEDSAVYLCASRQGTGSSYNEQFFGPGTRLTVL.

In this sample, this clone turned up once. Relative to the germline gene, one junction end is altered; a read error may explain this. The chain combines TRBV30 with TRBJ1-1; D is unresolved. The CDR3 contains 12 residues. Germline V gene lookup returns CDR1 GTSNPN and CDR2 SVGIG (reference sequence). The CDR3 sequence is CAWTGGLRSLGF. The DNA of the CDR3 is TGTGCCTGGACGGGAGGTCTAAGAAGCTTAGGCTTT.

This chain joins TRBV12-5 and TRBJ2-3, with D unclear. This CDR3 contains 11 residues. Trimming took 5 bases from V and 2 from J, leaving 2 bases between them. The germline V gene has CDR1 LGHNT and CDR2 FRNRAP. CDR3 nucleotides: TGTGCTAGTGGTCACACAGATACGCAGTATTTT. It translates to CASGHTDTQYF.

This CDR3 is CAWSVPRLAQYF. The CDR3 DNA reads TGTGCCTGGAGTGTACCCCGGCTAGCCCAGTACTTC. This chain links TRBV30 with TRBJ2-5; D is unclear. The CDR3 length is 12 residues. Trimming stripped 0 bases from V and 9 bases from J, with 11 bases between. Per germline, CDR1 GTSNPN and CDR2 SVGIG (reference sequence).